This TCR beta chain was retrieved from a study of long-term antiretroviral therapy in people with HIV (dated by TCRdb to between 2020 and 2023). Regarding the complete study: The earliest samples were collected approximately a decade before the 2015 WHO recommendation for immediate ART, a period when ART was typically delayed until CD4 counts fell. This retrospective serial study examined whether starting ART and sustained HIV suppression were associated with changes in the composition and diversity of the TRB repertoire in peripheral blood. A total of under 250 cryopreserved PBMC samples were contributed to the cohort by 30 adults with confirmed HIV infection, with samples collected serially over a mean of approximately six years (range 1-12). Of the 30 to 35 participants with HIV, approximately twelve were female. No cross-contamination during QIAcube processing turned up in test extractions that ran a monoclonal T-cell line alongside 30 to 40 polyclonal samples. The full study reports these points: No data were available on ART adherence, viral resistance or therapy changes, limiting inferences about post-ART repertoire changes. Owing to limited PBMC availability, only the TCR beta chain was sequenced, without alpha chain pairing. CDR3 length ranges in HIV repertoires were narrower than in controls, and network structure suggested an antigen-experienced repertoire with only a slight naive shift after ART. Unsorted PBMC were profiled instead of sorted CD4+ and CD8+ T cells because pre-ART samples had limited cell numbers. Starting ART was linked to a significant rise in TRB diversity, yet even with long-term ART the diversity remained significantly lower than in transplant donor controls. The samples span the years 2004 to 2017, and the ART regimens used may be less effective than current regimens. At every time point, the repertoire was dominated by expanded TRB clones first identified before ART initiation, although this dominance fluctuated and, in many PLHIV, declined after ART.

The immunoSEQ hsTCRB v3.0 assay was used at survey level resolution to sequence the TRB variable region. The targeted TRB sequencing depth was roughly 40,000-55,000 T-cell genomes per sample. TRB libraries were pooled and sequenced on an Illumina MiSeq using a v3 150-cycle kit. As for the authors' bioinformatics: Repertoire analysis was run in R within a reproducible Nextflow workflow that covered QC, data transformation and analysis. LymphoSeq2, an R package for exploring AIRR-Seq data, was used to implement the custom analyses. Several samples that yielded fewer than 5000 total TRB sequences were excluded, so that fewer than 250 HIV repertoires were analyzed. Of the roughly 180 retained HIV repertoires, over 55 were collected before and roughly 130 after ART initiation. Each repertoire was downsampled to 5000 TRB nucleotide sequences, and summary statistics were averaged across 100 downsampling iterations. Only TRB sequences with CDR3 regions of at least seven amino acids were retained for analysis. A Shannon entropy-derived clonality score and the Gini coefficient were used to measure diversity. In repertoire networks, the top 5000 CDR3 amino acid sequences were linked whenever an edit distance of one separated two sequences. For TRB CDR3 amino acid sequences, antigen specificity groups and MHC restriction were predicted with GLIPH2. To flag known CMV, EBV, HIV or tissue antigen associations, CDR3 amino acid sequences were matched against VDJdb and McPAS-TCR. Pre-ART, post-ART and control groups were compared with Wilcoxon signed-rank tests and Holm-Bonferroni correction. TCRdb took over this immuneACCESS table, retaining in-frame rearrangements with V and J assigned. Such tables are incomplete; in checked studies, under half of the missing clones stem from an unresolved V gene, and the remainder is unexplained. D and trimming come from the DNA, and the V and J calls and clone size come from that table. The table for this sample lists around 30,000 clones; about 85% of them were counted only once. More than 6.5% of the sample is taken by the ten largest.

The V and J ends are trimmed by 7 bases and 3 bases, leaving 19 bases between them. The CDR3 has 16 amino acids, counting the end cysteine and phenylalanine. The CDR3 DNA has 48 bases and is translated from base 1. The germline V gene encodes CDR1 LNHDA and CDR2 SQIVND (reference sequence). Inclusion was restricted to participants for whom at least one PBMC sample before ART initiation and at least two post-ART samples were available. Treatment was received in the United States of America by all participants with HIV. Before DNA extraction, cryopreserved samples of roughly 1-10 million PBMC were thawed and washed. At the time of the earliest PBMC sample, participants with HIV were aged between roughly 20 and 55 years. PBMC samples were contributed by each participant from 1-4 timepoints before ART initiation and 2-8 timepoints after ART initiation, with a median of 7 samples. Serial HIV viral load, CD4+ T-cell count, ART history and demographic data were obtained for every participant. Genomic DNA was extracted from unsorted PBMC with a Qiagen kit on a QIAcube, with processing performed in batches of 12 samples.

A note on this clone: Its antigen specificity is not known. Per-base qualities were not stored, and no clone one base away is much larger.

The specimen was unsorted PBMCs, collected 3 years after starting antiretroviral therapy. The sequence was collected from a man aged 35 to 55 with HIV. The rearranged chain carries TRBV19 and TRBJ1-5, and the D gene may be TRBD1, 6 bases matching. The CDR3 has the sequence CASTNQYGGPNQPQHF. The bases read TGTGCCAGTACCAACCAGTACGGGGGGCCCAATCAGCCCCAGCATTTT.